The 10 T cell receptor beta chains in this list originate from one sample, sequenced in a study of blood T cell repertoires in COVID-19. Method: immunoSEQ multiplex PCR; TCRdb's copy keeps in-frame clones and lacks some. The sample includes about 47,000 clones, around 82% of them seen just once. Sequencing input: peripheral blood. The receptors were gathered from a woman older than 75 with COVID-19, enrolled during active disease.

The chain combines TRBV19 with TRBJ2-1; 11 nucleotides line up with TRBD2. V lost 8 bases and J lost 9; bases outside the gene matches: 12. Germline V gene data show CDR1 as LNHDA and CDR2 as SQIVND (reference sequence). This CDR3 region has 15 residues. The CDR3 reads CASDGISGRAGEQFF. CDR3 DNA: TGTGCCAGTGATGGGATTAGCGGGAGGGCCGGTGAGCAGTTCTTC.

In its sample, this clone was seen a few times. The V gene is TRBV5-8, the J gene TRBJ2-1, with 8 positions matching TRBD2. The germline CDR1 and CDR2 sequences are SGHTS and YDEGEE. The CDR3 runs to 15 residues. Germline trimming cut 2 bases from V and 4 bases from J; bases unmatched to any gene: 5. This chain's CDR3 is CASSFSGTQYNEQFF. The CDR3 coding sequence is TGTGCCAGCAGCTTTAGCGGGACCCAATACAATGAGCAGTTCTTC.

The rearrangement joins TRBV4-1 to TRBJ2-7; D remains unclear. The CDR3 sequence is 14 residues long. V lost 5 bases and J lost 4, with 15 bases in between. CDR1 and CDR2 (germline): MGHRA, YSYEKL. Here the CDR3 reads CASSVSTQYYEQYF. In DNA form, the CDR3 reads TGCGCCAGCAGCGTAAGTACCCAGTATTACGAGCAGTACTTC.

This rearrangement joins TRBV6-5 to TRBJ2-5, with a weak D call TRBD1 (5 bases). The V and J ends lost 6 bases and 6 bases respectively, with 20 bases between them. Germline-derived CDR1 and CDR2 are MNHEY and SVGAGI. This CDR3 has 15 residues. Here the CDR3 DNA reads TGTGCCAGCAGCCTAACCTGGGGCGGTCAAAAGACCCAGTACTTC. Translation: CASSLTWGGQKTQYF.

Only a few counts were recorded for this clone. The chain is built from TRBV6-5 and TRBJ2-2, with 7 bases fitting TRBD2. CDR1 MNHEY and CDR2 SVGAGI come from the germline V gene. J gave up 8 bases and V 6 bases, and 9 bases lay outside the gene matches. The CDR3 spans 14 residues. The CDR3 DNA follows: TGTGCCAGCAGCTTCCTAGCGGAGGGAGGGGAGCTGTTTTTT. It specifies CASSFLAEGGELFF.

The chain recombines TRBV29-1 with TRBJ1-2; D is unresolved. Germline-derived CDR1 and CDR2 are SQVTM and ANQGSEA. V lost 0 bases and J lost 4, with 15 bases in between. The CDR3 covers 15 residues. The CDR3 is CSVEDKPSKAYGYTF. DNA for the CDR3: TGCAGCGTTGAAGACAAACCCTCGAAAGCCTATGGCTACACCTTC.

This clone was counted once. The chain is built from TRBV7-2 and TRBJ2-1, with TRBD2 identical over 9 bases. Germline CDR1 reads SGHTA; CDR2 reads FQGNSA. The CDR3 is 16 residues long. Trimming at V came to 4 bases and at J to 3 bases, leaving 7 bases not matched to a gene. The CDR3 coding sequence is TGTGCCAGCAGCTGGGAGAAAGCGGGAGGCTACAATGAGCAGTTCTTC. This codes for CASSWEKAGGYNEQFF.

The chain employs TRBV7-8 and TRBJ2-5; D remains ambiguous. The germline V gene encodes CDR1 SGHVS and CDR2 FQNEAQ. The CDR3 consists of 14 residues. V was clipped by 1 base and J by 2 bases, with 8 bases between them. The CDR3 loop is CASSLGAIQETQYF. The CDR3 bases are TGTGCCAGCAGCTTAGGGGCGATTCAAGAGACCCAGTACTTC.

The chain has TRBV7-9 and TRBJ2-1; weak D call: TRBD2 (6 bases). V was pared by 5 bases and J by 12 bases, with 14 bases between. CDR1 SEHNR and CDR2 FQNEAQ come from the germline V gene (reference sequence). The CDR3 covers 12 residues. The CDR3 protein is CASSPPGVLQFF. The CDR3 DNA reads TGTGCCAGCAGCCCCCCGGGGGTCTTGCAGTTCTTC.

The chain is built from TRBV7-8 and TRBJ2-5; a possible D gene is TRBD1 (5 bases). Trimming left V 1 base short and J 4 bases short, with 7 bases between. The germline V gene encodes CDR1 SGHVS and CDR2 FQNEAQ. CDR3 length equals 13 residues. The chain's CDR3 is CASSLGQGETQYF. The CDR3 nucleotides are TGTGCCAGCAGCTTAGGGCAGGGAGAGACCCAGTACTTC.